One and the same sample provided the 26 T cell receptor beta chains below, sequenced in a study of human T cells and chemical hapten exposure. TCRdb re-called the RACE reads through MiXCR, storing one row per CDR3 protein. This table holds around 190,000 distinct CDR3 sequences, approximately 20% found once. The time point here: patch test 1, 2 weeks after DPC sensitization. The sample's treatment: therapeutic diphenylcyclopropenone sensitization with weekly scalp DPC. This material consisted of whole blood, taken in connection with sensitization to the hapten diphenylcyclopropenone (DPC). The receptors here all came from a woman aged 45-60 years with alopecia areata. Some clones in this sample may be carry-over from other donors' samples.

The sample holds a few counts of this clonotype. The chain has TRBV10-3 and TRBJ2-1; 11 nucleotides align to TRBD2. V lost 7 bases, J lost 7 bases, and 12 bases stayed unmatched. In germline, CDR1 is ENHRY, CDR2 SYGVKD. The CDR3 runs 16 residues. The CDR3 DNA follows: TGTGCCATCAAGCCTGGGCTAGCGGGAGGAGATAATGAGCAGTTCTTC. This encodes CAIKPGLAGGDNEQFF.

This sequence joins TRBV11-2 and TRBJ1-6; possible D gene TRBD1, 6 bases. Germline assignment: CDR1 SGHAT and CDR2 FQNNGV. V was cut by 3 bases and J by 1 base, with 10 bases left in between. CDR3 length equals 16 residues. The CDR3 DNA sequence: TGTGCCAGCAGCTTTTCAGGGGATTCCTATAATTCACCCCTCCACTTT. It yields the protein CASSFSGDSYNSPLHF.

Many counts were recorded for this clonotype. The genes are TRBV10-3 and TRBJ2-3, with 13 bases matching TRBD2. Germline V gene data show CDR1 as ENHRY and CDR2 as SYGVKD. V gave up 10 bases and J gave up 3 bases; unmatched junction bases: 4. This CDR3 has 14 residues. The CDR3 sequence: CATGLAGETDTQYF. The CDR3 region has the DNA TGTGCCACTGGACTAGCGGGAGAGACAGATACGCAGTATTTT.

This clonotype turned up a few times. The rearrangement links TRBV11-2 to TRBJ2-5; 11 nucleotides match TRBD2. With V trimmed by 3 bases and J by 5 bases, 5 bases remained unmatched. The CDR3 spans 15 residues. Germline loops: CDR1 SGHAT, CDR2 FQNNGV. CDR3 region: CASSFTSGSGETQYF. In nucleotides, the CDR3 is TGTGCCAGCAGCTTCACTAGCGGGAGCGGGGAGACCCAGTACTTC. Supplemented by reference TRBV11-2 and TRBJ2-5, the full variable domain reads EAGVAQSPRYKIIEKRQSVAFWCNPISGHATLYWYQQILGQGPKLLIQFQNNGVVDDSQLPKDRFSAERLKGVDSTLKIQPAKLEDSAVYLCASSFTSGSGETQYFGPGTRLLVL.

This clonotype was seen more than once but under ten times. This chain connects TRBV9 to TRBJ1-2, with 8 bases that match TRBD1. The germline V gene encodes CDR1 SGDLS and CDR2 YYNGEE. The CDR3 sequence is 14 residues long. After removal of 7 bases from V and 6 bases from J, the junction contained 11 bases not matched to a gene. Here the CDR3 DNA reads TGTGCCAGCTCTAAGACAGGGGCCGGGAATGGCTACACCTTC. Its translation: CASSKTGAGNGYTF.

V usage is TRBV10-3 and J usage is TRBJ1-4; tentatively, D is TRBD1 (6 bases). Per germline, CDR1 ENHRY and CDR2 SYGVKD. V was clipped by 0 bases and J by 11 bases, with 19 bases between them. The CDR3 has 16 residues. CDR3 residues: CAISESKGGGMWKLFF. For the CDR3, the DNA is TGTGCCATCAGTGAGTCGAAAGGGGGAGGCATGTGGAAACTGTTTTTT.

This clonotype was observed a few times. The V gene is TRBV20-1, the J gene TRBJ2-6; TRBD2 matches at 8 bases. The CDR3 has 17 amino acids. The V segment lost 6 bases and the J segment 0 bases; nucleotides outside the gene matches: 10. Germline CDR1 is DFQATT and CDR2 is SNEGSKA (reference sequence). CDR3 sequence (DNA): TGCAGTGCGGTACTAGCGGTCGTACTCTCTGGGGCCAACGTCCTGACTTTC. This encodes CSAVLAVVLSGANVLTF.

The CDR3 sequence is CASSVDGYEAFF. The CDR3, as DNA: TGTGCCAGCAGTGTTGACGGTTATGAAGCTTTCTTT. V usage is TRBV2 and J usage is TRBJ1-1; D is unresolved. This CDR3 has 12 residues. Trimming cost V 4 bases and J 7 bases, with 10 bases left between them. The germline V gene encodes CDR1 SNHLY and CDR2 FYNNEI.

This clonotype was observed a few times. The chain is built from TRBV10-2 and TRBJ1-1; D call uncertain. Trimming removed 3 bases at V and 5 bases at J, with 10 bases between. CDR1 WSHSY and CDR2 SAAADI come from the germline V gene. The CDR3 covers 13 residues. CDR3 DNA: TGCGCCAGCAGTGACCTGGGAGGTACTGAAGCTTTCTTT. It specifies CASSDLGGTEAFF.

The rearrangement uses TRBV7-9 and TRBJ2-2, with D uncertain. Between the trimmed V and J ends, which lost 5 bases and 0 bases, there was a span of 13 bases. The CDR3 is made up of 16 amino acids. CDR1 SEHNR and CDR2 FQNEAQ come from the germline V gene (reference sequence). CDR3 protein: CASSAHGASNTGELFF. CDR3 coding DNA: TGTGCCAGCAGCGCCCACGGAGCATCGAACACCGGGGAGCTGTTTTTT. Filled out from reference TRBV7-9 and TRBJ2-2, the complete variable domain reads DTGVSQNPRHKITKRGQNVTFRCDPISEHNRLYWYRQTLGQGPEFLTYFQNEAQLEKSRLLSDRFSAERPKGSFSTLEIQRTEQGDSAMYLCASSAHGASNTGELFFGEGSRLTVL.

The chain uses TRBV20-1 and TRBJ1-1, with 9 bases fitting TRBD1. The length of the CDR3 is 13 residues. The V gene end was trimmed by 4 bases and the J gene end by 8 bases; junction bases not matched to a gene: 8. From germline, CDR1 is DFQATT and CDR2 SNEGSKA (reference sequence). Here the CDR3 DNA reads TGCAGTGCTAACCGGGACAGGGCGTCCGAAGCTTTCTTT. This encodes CSANRDRASEAFF.

CDR3 bases: TGTGCCACCAGCGCCCCAGAGTTGGGTAATGAAAAACTGTTTTTT. Protein sequence: CATSAPELGNEKLFF. The chain joins TRBV15 to TRBJ1-4, with no clear D. The V and J ends lost 5 bases and 4 bases respectively, with 14 bases between them. The CDR3 has 15 residues. Germline V gene data show CDR1 as LNHNV and CDR2 as YYDKDF (reference sequence).

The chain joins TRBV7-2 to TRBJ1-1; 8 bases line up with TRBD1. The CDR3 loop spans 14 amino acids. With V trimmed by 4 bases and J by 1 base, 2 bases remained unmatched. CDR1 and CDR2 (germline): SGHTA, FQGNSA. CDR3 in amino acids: CASSSDRGNTEAFF. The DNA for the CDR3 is TGTGCCAGCAGCTCCGACAGGGGGAACACTGAAGCTTTCTTT.

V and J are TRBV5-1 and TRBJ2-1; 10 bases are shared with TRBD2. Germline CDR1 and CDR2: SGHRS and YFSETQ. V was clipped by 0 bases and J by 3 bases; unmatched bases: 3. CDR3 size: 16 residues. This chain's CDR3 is CASSLVVAGGYNEQFF. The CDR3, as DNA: TGCGCCAGCAGCTTGGTGGTAGCGGGAGGCTACAATGAGCAGTTCTTC.

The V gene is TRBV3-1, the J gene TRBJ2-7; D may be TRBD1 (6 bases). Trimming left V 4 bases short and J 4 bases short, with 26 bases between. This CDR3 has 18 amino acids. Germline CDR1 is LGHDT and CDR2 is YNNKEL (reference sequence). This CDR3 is CASSPGDFGQLPSYEQYF. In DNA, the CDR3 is TGTGCCAGCAGCCCAGGTGATTTCGGACAGCTCCCGTCTTACGAGCAGTACTTC.

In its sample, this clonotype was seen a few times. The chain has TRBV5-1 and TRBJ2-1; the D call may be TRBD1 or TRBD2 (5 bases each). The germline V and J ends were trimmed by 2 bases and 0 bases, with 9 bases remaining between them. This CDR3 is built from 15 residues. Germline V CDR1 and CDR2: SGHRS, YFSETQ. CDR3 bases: TGCGCCAGCAGCTTAAATGGGGGCTCCTACAATGAGCAGTTCTTC. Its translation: CASSLNGGSYNEQFF.

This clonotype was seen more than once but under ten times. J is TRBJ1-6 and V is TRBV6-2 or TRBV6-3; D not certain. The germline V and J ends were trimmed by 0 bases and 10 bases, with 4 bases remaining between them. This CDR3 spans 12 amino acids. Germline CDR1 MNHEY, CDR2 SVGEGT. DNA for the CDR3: TGTGCCAGCAGTTACTCCCAGTCACCCCTCCACTTT. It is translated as CASSYSQSPLHF.

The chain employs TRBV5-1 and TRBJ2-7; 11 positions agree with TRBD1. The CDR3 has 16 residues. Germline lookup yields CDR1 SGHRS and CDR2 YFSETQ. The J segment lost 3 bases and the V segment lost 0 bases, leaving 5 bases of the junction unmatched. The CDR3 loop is CASSLARGQGVYEQYF. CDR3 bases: TGCGCCAGCAGCTTGGCCCGGGGACAGGGGGTCTACGAGCAGTACTTC.

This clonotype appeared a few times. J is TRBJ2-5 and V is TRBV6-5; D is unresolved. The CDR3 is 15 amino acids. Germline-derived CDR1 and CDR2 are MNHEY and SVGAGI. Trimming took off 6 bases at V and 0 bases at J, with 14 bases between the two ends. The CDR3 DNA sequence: TGTGCCAGCAGGACCGGGCCCTTTAACCAAGAGACCCAGTACTTC. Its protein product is CASRTGPFNQETQYF.

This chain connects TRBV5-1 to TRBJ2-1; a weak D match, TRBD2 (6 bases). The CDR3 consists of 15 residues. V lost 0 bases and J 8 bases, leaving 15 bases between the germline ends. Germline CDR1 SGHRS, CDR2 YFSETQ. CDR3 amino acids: CASSLGSGDDDEQFF. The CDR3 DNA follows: TGCGCCAGCAGCTTGGGTTCGGGAGACGACGATGAGCAGTTCTTC. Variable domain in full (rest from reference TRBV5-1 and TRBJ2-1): KAGVTQTPRYLIKTRGQQVTLSCSPISGHRSVSWYQQTPGQGLQFLFEYFSETQRNKGNFPGRFSGRQFSNSRSEMNVSTLELGDSALYLCASSLGSGDDDEQFFGPGTRLTVL.

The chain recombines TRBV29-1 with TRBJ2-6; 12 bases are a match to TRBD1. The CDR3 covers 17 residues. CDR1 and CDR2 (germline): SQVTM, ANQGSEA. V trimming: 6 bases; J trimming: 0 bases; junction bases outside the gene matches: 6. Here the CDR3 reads CSVDPGQGASGANVLTF. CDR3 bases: TGCAGCGTGGACCCGGGACAGGGGGCCTCTGGGGCCAACGTCCTGACTTTC.

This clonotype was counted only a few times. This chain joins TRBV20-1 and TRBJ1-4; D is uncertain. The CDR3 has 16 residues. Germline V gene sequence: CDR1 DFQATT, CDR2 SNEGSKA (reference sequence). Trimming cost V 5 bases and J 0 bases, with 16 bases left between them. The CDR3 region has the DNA TGCAGTGCTCCCGACGGAAAGCTGGCAACTAATGAAAAACTGTTTTTT. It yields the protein CSAPDGKLATNEKLFF.

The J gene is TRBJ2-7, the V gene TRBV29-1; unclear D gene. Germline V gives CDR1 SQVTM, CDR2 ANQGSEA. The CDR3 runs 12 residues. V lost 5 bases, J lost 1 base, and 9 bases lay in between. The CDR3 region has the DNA TGCAGCGTTAGTCCGGGTTCCTACGAGCAGTACTTC. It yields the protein CSVSPGSYEQYF.

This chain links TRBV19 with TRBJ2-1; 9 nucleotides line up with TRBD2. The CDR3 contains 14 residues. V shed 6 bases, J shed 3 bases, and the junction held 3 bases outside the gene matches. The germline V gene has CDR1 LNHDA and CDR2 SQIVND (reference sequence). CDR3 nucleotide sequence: TGTGCCAGTAGGGAGCGGGAGGACTACAATGAGCAGTTCTTC. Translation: CASREREDYNEQFF.

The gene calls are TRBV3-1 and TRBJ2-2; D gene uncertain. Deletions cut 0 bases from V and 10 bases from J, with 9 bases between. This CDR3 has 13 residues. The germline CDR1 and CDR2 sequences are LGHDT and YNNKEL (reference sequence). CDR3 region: CASSQDIEEELFF. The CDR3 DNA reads TGTGCCAGCAGCCAAGATATCGAGGAGGAGCTGTTTTTT.

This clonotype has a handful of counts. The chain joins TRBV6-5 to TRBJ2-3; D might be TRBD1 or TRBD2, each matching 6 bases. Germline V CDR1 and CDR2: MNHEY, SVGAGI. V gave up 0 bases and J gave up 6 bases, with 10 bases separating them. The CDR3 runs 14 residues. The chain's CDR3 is CASSYSRGGDTQYF. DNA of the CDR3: TGTGCCAGCAGTTACTCAAGAGGGGGGGATACGCAGTATTTT.